What follows are 28 T cell receptor beta chains derived from one specimen sequenced in a study of control samples from healthy donors and cancer patients. The method was immunoSEQ multiplex PCR; TCRdb's version includes in-frame clones alone and lacks a portion of them. Here the sample spans 150,000 to 200,000 clones, around 92% being singletons. The material sequenced was blood. The receptors come from a woman under 40 in good health.

The V gene is TRBV28, the J gene TRBJ1-1; 9 bases are shared with TRBD1. Trimming removed 6 bases from V and 0 bases from J; junction bases left unmatched: 11. This CDR3 contains 17 residues. CDR1 is MDHEN and CDR2 is SYDVKM in the germline V gene. The DNA of the CDR3 is TGTGCCAGCAGGAGGGGGGGGACAGGGAGCCTGAACACTGAAGCTTTCTTT. Residues: CASRRGGTGSLNTEAFF.

This rearrangement joins TRBV11-3 to TRBJ1-1; 8 bases line up with TRBD1. After removal of 3 bases from V and 5 bases from J, the junction contained 2 bases not matched to a gene. The CDR3 is 13 amino acids. The V gene's germline CDR1 is SGHNT and CDR2 YENEEA. Here the CDR3 DNA reads TGTGCCAGCAGCTTCAGGGGGCGGACTGAAGCTTTCTTT. Amino acids: CASSFRGRTEAFF. Using reference TRBV11-3 and TRBJ1-1 for the parts outside the CDR3, the full variable domain is EAGVVQSPRYKIIEKKQPVAFWCNPISGHNTLYWYLQNLGQGPELLIRYENEEAVDDSQLPKDRFSAERLKGVDSTLKIQPAELGDSAVYLCASSFRGRTEAFFGQGTRLTVV.

The rearrangement uses TRBV3-1 (or the pseudogene TRBV3-2) and TRBJ2-5, with 8 bases fitting TRBD1. V gave up 4 bases and J gave up 2 bases; unmatched junction bases: 3. The germline gives CDR1 LGHDT, CDR2 YNNKEL (reference sequence). The CDR3 covers 14 residues. As DNA, the CDR3 is TGTGCCAGCAGCCCCCGGGACAGGCAAGAGACCCAGTACTTC. Translating gives CASSPRDRQETQYF.

This chain uses TRBV7-2 with TRBJ1-3, with D uncertain. The V end lost 5 bases, the J end lost 2 bases, and 10 bases lay between the germline ends. Germline V gives CDR1 SGHTA, CDR2 FQGNSA. The CDR3 length is 14 residues. The CDR3: CASSPPGTGNTIYF. The CDR3 DNA reads TGTGCCAGCAGCCCTCCGGGTACTGGAAACACCATATATTTT. Using reference TRBV7-2 and TRBJ1-3 for the parts outside the CDR3, the full variable domain is GAGVSQSPSNKVTEKGKDVELRCDPISGHTALYWYRQSLGQGLEFLIYFQGNSAPDKSGLPSDRFSAERTGGSVSTLTIQRTQQEDSAVYLCASSPPGTGNTIYFGEGSWLTVV.

The chain combines TRBV6-5 with TRBJ1-1, with 9 bases fitting TRBD1. This CDR3 contains 15 residues. Germline V gene sequence: CDR1 MNHEY, CDR2 SVGAGI. The junction had 5 bases not matched to a gene; V was cut back by 6 bases and J by 0 bases. The CDR3 region is CASSGTGNMNTEAFF. CDR3 sequence (DNA): TGTGCCAGCAGCGGGACAGGGAATATGAACACTGAAGCTTTCTTT.

The V gene is TRBV30, the J gene TRBJ1-3; maybe TRBD1 (5 bases). CDR1 GTSNPN and CDR2 SVGIG come from the germline V gene (reference sequence). The CDR3 covers 14 residues. Trimming took off 3 bases at V and 0 bases at J, with 9 bases between the two ends. The CDR3 region is CAWRGGNSGNTIYF. The CDR3 DNA reads as TGTGCCTGGAGGGGGGGAAACTCTGGAAACACCATATATTTT.

V and J are TRBV3-1 (or the pseudogene TRBV3-2) and TRBJ1-3, with 7 bases that match TRBD1. V was pared by 4 bases and J by 3 bases, with 18 bases of the junction left unmatched. The CDR3 sequence is 19 residues long. Germline V CDR1 and CDR2: LGHDT, YNNKEL (reference sequence). Here the CDR3 reads CASSPLVVRSRQGGNTIYF. The CDR3 nucleotides are TGTGCCAGCAGCCCCCTGGTCGTACGGTCGCGACAGGGTGGAAACACCATATATTTT.

The chain uses TRBV4-3 and TRBJ1-2; D might be TRBD1 (5 bases). The CDR3 consists of 15 residues. CDR1 and CDR2 from the germline V gene are LGHNA and YSLEER. V shed 1 base and J shed 0 bases, with 9 bases lying between them. CDR3: CASSQVQGPNYGYTF. The CDR3 DNA reads TGCGCCAGCAGCCAAGTGCAGGGTCCTAACTATGGCTACACCTTC.

The chain carries TRBV19 and TRBJ1-5; 10 bases match TRBD1. Germline lookup yields CDR1 LNHDA and CDR2 SQIVND (reference sequence). Trimming took 3 bases from V and 4 from J; bases not matched to a gene: 3. The CDR3 extends over 15 amino acids. CDR3 coding DNA: TGTGCCAGTAGTATGAGGGGACAGGGGAATCAGCCCCAGCATTTT. This sequence encodes CASSMRGQGNQPQHF.

This chain joins TRBV10-3 and TRBJ1-1; D is unresolved. This CDR3 comprises 13 residues. The germline V gene encodes CDR1 ENHRY and CDR2 SYGVKD. V shed 4 bases and J shed 3 bases, with 9 bases lying between them. CDR3 DNA sequence: TGTGCCATCAGTGCCCGGCAGGACACTGAAGCTTTCTTT. It encodes CAISARQDTEAFF.

The gene calls are TRBV6-5 and TRBJ2-7; 8 bases map to TRBD1. Germline V gene sequence: CDR1 MNHEY, CDR2 SVGAGI. The CDR3 runs to 13 residues. J lost 4 bases, V lost 2 bases, and 1 base had no gene match. The CDR3 protein is CASSYRTGYEQYF. The DNA of the CDR3 is TGTGCCAGCAGTTACCGGACAGGGTACGAGCAGTACTTC.

The chain has TRBV19 and TRBJ2-1, with a weak D call TRBD2 (6 bases). Germline CDR1 and CDR2: LNHDA and SQIVND (reference sequence). V lost 8 bases to trimming and J lost 3 bases, with 14 bases between them. The CDR3 is 14 residues long. CDR3 sequence: CASGRTNNYNEQFF. In nucleotides, the CDR3 is TGTGCCAGTGGGCGGACTAACAACTACAATGAGCAGTTCTTC.

The chain couples TRBV7-3 to TRBJ2-1, with TRBD2 matching 11 bases. Looked up from germline, CDR1 is SGHTA and CDR2 is FQGTGA. V trimming: 2 bases; J trimming: 6 bases; junction bases outside the gene matches: 3. This CDR3 comprises 15 residues. CDR3 sequence reads: CASSLGSGRANEQFF. CDR3 nucleotide sequence: TGTGCCAGCAGCTTAGGTAGCGGGAGGGCCAATGAGCAGTTCTTC.

V and J are TRBV28 and TRBJ2-7, with D hard to call. Trimming stripped 5 bases from V and 5 bases from J, with 7 bases between. The CDR3 totals 11 residues. Germline V CDR1 and CDR2: MDHEN, SYDVKM. CDR3 nucleotide sequence: TGTGCCAGCAGTCGGAGACACGAGCAGTACTTC. As protein: CASSRRHEQYF.

A note on this clone: The same CDR3 can be traced to other DNA sequences in this sample. This chain joins TRBV25-1 and TRBJ1-1; D is unclear. V gave up 5 bases and J gave up 0 bases, with 4 bases separating them. The CDR3 has 12 amino acids. Germline V gene lookup returns CDR1 MGHDK and CDR2 SYGVNS. The CDR3 nucleotides are TGTGCCAGCAGTACAGTGAACACTGAAGCTTTCTTT. Protein sequence: CASSTVNTEAFF.

The chain employs TRBV6-2 or TRBV6-3 and TRBJ1-1; D not resolved. The CDR3 is 13 amino acids. CDR1 is MNHEY, CDR2 SVGEGT, per germline. The V end was cut by 4 bases, the J end by 1 base, with 7 bases between. The CDR3 nucleotides read TGTGCCAGCAGTTGGGAAGGGAACACTGAAGCTTTCTTT. It specifies CASSWEGNTEAFF.

This clone is a singleton in its sample. The chain joins TRBV30 to TRBJ2-5; possibly TRBD2 for D (6 bases). This CDR3 region has 15 residues. Germline CDR1 and CDR2: GTSNPN and SVGIG (reference sequence). V was clipped by 0 bases and J by 5 bases, with 16 bases between them. CDR3 protein: CAWSVRFGSGETQYF. CDR3 bases: TGTGCCTGGAGTGTACGTTTCGGGAGCGGGGAGACCCAGTACTTC.

This chain uses TRBV6-1 with TRBJ1-6; maybe TRBD1 (5 bases). V lost 2 bases and J lost 5, with 7 bases in between. Germline lookup yields CDR1 MNHNS and CDR2 SASEGT. The CDR3 extends over 14 amino acids. This CDR3 reads CASSESGDNSPLHF. The DNA of the CDR3 is TGTGCCAGCAGTGAATCGGGGGATAATTCACCCCTCCACTTT.

The chain employs TRBV7-9 and TRBJ2-2; perhaps TRBD2 as D (6 bases). Germline lookup yields CDR1 SEHNR and CDR2 FQNEAQ (reference sequence). V was cut by 3 bases and J by 0 bases, with 11 bases left in between. This CDR3 region has 16 residues. This CDR3 is CASSFPGAPNTGELFF. CDR3 sequence (DNA): TGTGCCAGCAGCTTTCCGGGAGCCCCGAACACCGGGGAGCTGTTTTTT.

The rearrangement uses TRBV2 and TRBJ1-1, with a tentative D call TRBD1 (5 bases). Trimming removed 0 bases at V and 7 bases at J, with 9 bases between. Germline V gives CDR1 SNHLY, CDR2 FYNNEI. This CDR3 contains 13 residues. CDR3 protein: CASSEARAGEAFF. The DNA for the CDR3 is TGTGCCAGCAGTGAAGCCAGGGCGGGTGAAGCTTTCTTT.

This rearrangement joins TRBV6-5 to TRBJ2-7, with D uncertain. CDR3 size: 14 residues. V lost 0 bases, J lost 2 bases, and 8 bases lay in between. Germline V gene sequence: CDR1 MNHEY, CDR2 SVGAGI. CDR3 bases: TGTGCCAGCAGTTACTCGACTCCCCCCTACGAGCAGTACTTC. Amino acid sequence: CASSYSTPPYEQYF.

The chain combines TRBV29-1 with TRBJ2-3; 7 nucleotides match TRBD2. CDR1 is SQVTM, CDR2 ANQGSEA, per germline. The CDR3 has 13 amino acids. Trimming took 4 bases from V and 4 from J; bases not matched to a gene: 5. In DNA, the CDR3 is TGCAGCGTTGCTGGGGGGAGGGCAGATACGCAGTATTTT. It encodes CSVAGGRADTQYF.

The chain combines TRBV10-1 with TRBJ1-5, with D tentatively TRBD1 (5 bases). This CDR3 spans 13 amino acids. V was clipped by 6 bases and J by 6 bases, with 12 bases between them. Germline CDR1 is WNHNN and CDR2 is SYGVQD (reference sequence). CDR3 protein: CASRGQGFQPQHF. The CDR3 DNA is TGCGCCAGCAGGGGGCAGGGCTTTCAGCCCCAGCATTTT.

The chain uses TRBV7-2 and TRBJ2-2; 9 nucleotides line up with TRBD2. J lost 7 bases, V lost 5 bases, and 5 bases had no gene match. The V gene's germline CDR1 is SGHTA and CDR2 FQGNSA. There are 14 residues in the CDR3. The CDR3 DNA is TGTGCCAGCAGCATGGGACTAGCTGGCGGGGAGCTGTTTTTT. As protein: CASSMGLAGGELFF.

This chain joins TRBV18 and TRBJ1-6; D is uncertain. From germline, CDR1 is KGHSH and CDR2 LQKENI. Between the trimmed V and J ends, which lost 5 bases and 6 bases, there was a span of 11 bases. The CDR3 loop spans 14 amino acids. The DNA of the CDR3 is TGTGCCAGCTCAGGGGTAGTCGTTAATTCACCCCTCCACTTT. Amino acids: CASSGVVVNSPLHF.

V gene TRBV2 combines with J gene TRBJ2-3; TRBD2 agrees at 10 bases. Germline CDR1 and CDR2: SNHLY and FYNNEI. V lost 6 bases and J lost 2; bases outside the gene matches: 5. The CDR3 has 15 residues. CDR3 nucleotides: TGTGCCAGCAGGACCGGGACTAGCGACACAGATACGCAGTATTTT. Amino acid sequence: CASRTGTSDTDTQYF.

The chain joins TRBV2 to TRBJ2-7; no clear D gene. The CDR3 is 14 residues long. CDR1 and CDR2 (germline): SNHLY, FYNNEI. Trimming pared 2 bases from V and 0 bases from J, leaving 8 bases between. DNA for the CDR3: TGTGCCAGCAGTGAATCGTGGGCCTCCTACGAGCAGTACTTC. This codes for CASSESWASYEQYF.

About this clone: This sample also contains other DNA sequences that code for the same CDR3. This chain links TRBV7-2 with TRBJ1-1, with D unresolved. V lost 1 base and J 0 bases, leaving 3 bases between the germline ends. Germline lookup yields CDR1 SGHTA and CDR2 FQGNSA. The CDR3 contains 13 residues. DNA of the CDR3: TGTGCCAGCAGCTTAGAAATGAACACTGAAGCTTTCTTT. It yields the protein CASSLEMNTEAFF.